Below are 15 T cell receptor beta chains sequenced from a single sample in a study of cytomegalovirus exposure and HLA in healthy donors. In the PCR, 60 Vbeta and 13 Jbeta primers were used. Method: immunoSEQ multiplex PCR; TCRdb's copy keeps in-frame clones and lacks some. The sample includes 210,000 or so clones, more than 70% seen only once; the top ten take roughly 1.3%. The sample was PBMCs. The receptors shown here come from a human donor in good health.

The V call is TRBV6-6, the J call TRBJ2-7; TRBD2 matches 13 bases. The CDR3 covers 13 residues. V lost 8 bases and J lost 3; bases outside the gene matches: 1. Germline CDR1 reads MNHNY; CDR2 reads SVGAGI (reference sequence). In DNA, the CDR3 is TGTGCCAGCGGGACTAGCGGGAACTACGAGCAGTACTTC. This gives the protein CASGTSGNYEQYF.

CDR3 bases: TGTGCCTGGAGTGTTTCCGGACAGTTCTCCTACAATGAGCAGTTCTTC. Its protein product is CAWSVSGQFSYNEQFF. The chain uses TRBV30 and TRBJ2-1; D is possibly TRBD1 (6 bases). This CDR3 comprises 16 residues. V lost 0 bases and J 0 bases, leaving 12 bases between the germline ends. CDR1 and CDR2 from the germline V gene are GTSNPN and SVGIG (reference sequence).

The CDR3 reads CASGLLNTGELFF. CDR3 DNA: TGTGCCAGCGGACTCTTGAACACCGGGGAGCTGTTTTTT. This rearrangement joins TRBV19 to TRBJ2-2, with D possibly being TRBD2 (5 bases). There are 13 residues in the CDR3. V was clipped by 9 bases and J by 1 base, with 9 bases between them. Germline loops: CDR1 LNHDA, CDR2 SQIVND (reference sequence).

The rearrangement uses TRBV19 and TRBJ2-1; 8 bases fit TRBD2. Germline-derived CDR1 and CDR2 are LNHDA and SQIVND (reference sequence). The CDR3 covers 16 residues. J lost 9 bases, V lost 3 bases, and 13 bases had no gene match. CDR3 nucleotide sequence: TGTGCCAGTAGTATCCGTAGCGGGACGGGCAGGAGTGAGCAGTTCTTC. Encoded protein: CASSIRSGTGRSEQFF.

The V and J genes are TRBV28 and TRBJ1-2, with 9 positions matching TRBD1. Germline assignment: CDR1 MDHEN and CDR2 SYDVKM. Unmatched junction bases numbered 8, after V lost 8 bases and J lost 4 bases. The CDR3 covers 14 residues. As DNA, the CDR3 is TGTGCCAGCGTCACAGGGGGCGTAATCTATGGCTACACCTTC. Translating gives CASVTGGVIYGYTF.

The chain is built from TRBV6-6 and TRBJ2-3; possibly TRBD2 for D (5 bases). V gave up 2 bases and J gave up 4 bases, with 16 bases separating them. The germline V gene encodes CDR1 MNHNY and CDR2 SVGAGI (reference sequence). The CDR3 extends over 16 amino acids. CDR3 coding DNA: TGTGCCAGCAGTTACCCACCCGGACTGAGCCCAGATACGCAGTATTTT. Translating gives CASSYPPGLSPDTQYF.

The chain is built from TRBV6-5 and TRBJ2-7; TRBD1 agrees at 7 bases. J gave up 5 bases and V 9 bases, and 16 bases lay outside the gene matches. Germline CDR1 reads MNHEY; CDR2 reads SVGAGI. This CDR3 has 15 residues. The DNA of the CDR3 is TGTGCCAGTAGATCGCAATGGACAGGTCCTGACGAGCAGTACTTC. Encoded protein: CASRSQWTGPDEQYF.

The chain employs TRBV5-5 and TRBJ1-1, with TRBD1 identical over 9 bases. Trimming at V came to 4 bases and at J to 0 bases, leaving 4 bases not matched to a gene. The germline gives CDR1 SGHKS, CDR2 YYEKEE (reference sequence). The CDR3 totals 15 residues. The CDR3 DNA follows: TGTGCCAGCAGCCGGGGACAGGGAATGAACACTGAAGCTTTCTTT. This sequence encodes CASSRGQGMNTEAFF. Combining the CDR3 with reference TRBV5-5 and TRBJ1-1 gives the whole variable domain DAGVTQSPTHLIKTRGQQVTLRCSPISGHKSVSWYQQVLGQGPQFIFQYYEKEERGRGNFPDRFSARQFPNYSSELNVNALLLGDSALYLCASSRGQGMNTEAFFGQGTRLTVV.

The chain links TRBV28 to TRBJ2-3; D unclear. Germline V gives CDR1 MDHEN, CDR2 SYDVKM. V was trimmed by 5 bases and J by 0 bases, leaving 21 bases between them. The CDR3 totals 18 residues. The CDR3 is CASSRASVSPTSTDTQYF. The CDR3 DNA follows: TGTGCCAGCAGTAGAGCGTCCGTGAGCCCCACTAGCACAGATACGCAGTATTTT.

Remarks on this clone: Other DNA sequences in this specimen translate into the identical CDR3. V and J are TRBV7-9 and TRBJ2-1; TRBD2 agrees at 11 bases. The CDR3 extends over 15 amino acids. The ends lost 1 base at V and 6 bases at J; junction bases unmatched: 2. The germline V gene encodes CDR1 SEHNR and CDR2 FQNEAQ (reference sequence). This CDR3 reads CASSLGLAGGNEQFF. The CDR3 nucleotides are TGTGCCAGCAGCTTAGGCCTAGCGGGAGGCAATGAGCAGTTCTTC.

CDR3 loop: CASSLSYTGGYEQYF. The CDR3 nucleotides are TGTGCCAGCAGTTTATCGTATACGGGGGGGTACGAGCAGTACTTC. This chain connects TRBV27 to TRBJ2-7; 8 bases are shared with TRBD2. Germline lookup yields CDR1 MNHEY and CDR2 SMNVEV (reference sequence). Trimming removed 0 bases from V and 4 bases from J; junction bases left unmatched: 5. The CDR3 extends over 15 amino acids.

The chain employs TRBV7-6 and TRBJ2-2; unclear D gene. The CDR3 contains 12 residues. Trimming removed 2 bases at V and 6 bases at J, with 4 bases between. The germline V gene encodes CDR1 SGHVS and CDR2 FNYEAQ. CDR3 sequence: CASSLFAGELFF. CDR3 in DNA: TGTGCCAGCAGCTTATTCGCCGGGGAGCTGTTTTTT.

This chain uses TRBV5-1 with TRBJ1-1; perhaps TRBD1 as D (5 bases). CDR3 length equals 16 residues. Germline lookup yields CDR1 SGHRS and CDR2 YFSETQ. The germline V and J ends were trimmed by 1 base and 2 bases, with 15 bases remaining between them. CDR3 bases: TGCGCCAGCAGCTTGTACGGGGGAGATTTCAACACTGAAGCTTTCTTT. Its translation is CASSLYGGDFNTEAFF.

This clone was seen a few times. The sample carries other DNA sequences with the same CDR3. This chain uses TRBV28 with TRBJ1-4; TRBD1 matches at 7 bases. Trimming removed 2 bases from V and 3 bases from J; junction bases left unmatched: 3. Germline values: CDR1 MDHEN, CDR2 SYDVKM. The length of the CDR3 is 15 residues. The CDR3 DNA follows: TGTGCCAGCAGTTTAGAGGGGGCAGCTAATGAAAAACTGTTTTTT. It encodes CASSLEGAANEKLFF.

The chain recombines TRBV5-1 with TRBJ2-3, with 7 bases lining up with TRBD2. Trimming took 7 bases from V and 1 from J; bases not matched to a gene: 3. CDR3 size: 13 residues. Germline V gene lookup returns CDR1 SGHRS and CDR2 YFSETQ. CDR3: CASQSGGTDTQYF. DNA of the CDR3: TGCGCCAGCCAGAGCGGGGGCACAGATACGCAGTATTTT. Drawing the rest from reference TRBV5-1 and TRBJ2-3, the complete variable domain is KAGVTQTPRYLIKTRGQQVTLSCSPISGHRSVSWYQQTPGQGLQFLFEYFSETQRNKGNFPGRFSGRQFSNSRSEMNVSTLELGDSALYLCASQSGGTDTQYFGPGTRLTVL.